This TCR beta chain appears in the sequencing data of a study of post-analysis software for immune sequencing data. Turning to the study itself: Recorded disease courses covered relapsing-remitting, secondary progressive and progressive-relapsing multiple sclerosis. Some patients had no subtype annotation. Findings and caveats of the study: Diversity measured as normalized Chao1 was significantly lower in multiple sclerosis patients than in controls. Comparison of patients with controls showed five TRBV segments more frequent in patients, TRBV5-6, TRBV5-1 and TRBV20-1 among them. The F measure placed samples prepared in the same batch into strongly shared clusters.

Presence of unique molecular identifiers characterized the TCR beta cDNA libraries. The authors obtained 400,000 to 600,000 cDNA molecules from approximately 1 to 10 million T cells. In TCRdb, the PCR reads were re-called with MiXCR into one record per CDR3 protein. The table has 800,000 to 950,000 distinct CDR3 sequences, 53% seen once. Between the trimmed V and J ends, which lost 2 bases and 0 bases, there was a span of 7 bases. The CDR3 covers 14 residues. Note on this clonotype: Its antigen is not known.

The TCR sequence derives from a girl aged 5-17 years with multiple sclerosis. The specimen was blood. The genes are TRBV12-3 or TRBV12-4 and TRBJ1-2; no clear D. The DNA of the CDR3 is TGTGCCAGCAGTTTAAGCAGCTCTAACTATGGCTACACCTTC. This codes for CASSLSSSNYGYTF.